Given below is one TCR beta chain in context. Trimming took 1 base from V and 3 from J, leaving 11 bases between them. Per the germline V gene, CDR1 is SGDLS and CDR2 is YYNGEE. The CDR3 sequence is 14 residues long. This PCR relied on a set of 60 Vbeta primers and 13 Jbeta primers. The repertoire was sequenced with immunoSEQ multiplex PCR; TCRdb's copy has only in-frame clones and lacks some. The sample carries approximately 160,000 clones, around 75% recorded once. The sample originates from a study of cytomegalovirus exposure and HLA in healthy donors. The receptor was derived from a man between 18 and 29 years old in good health and CMV-seronegative. Sequencing was performed on PBMCs. The genes are TRBV9 and TRBJ2-7; a possible D gene is TRBD2 (5 bases). CDR3 coding DNA: TGTGCCAGCAGCGTAAATTCAGGAGGCTACGAGCAGTACTTC. Its translation: CASSVNSGGYEQYF.